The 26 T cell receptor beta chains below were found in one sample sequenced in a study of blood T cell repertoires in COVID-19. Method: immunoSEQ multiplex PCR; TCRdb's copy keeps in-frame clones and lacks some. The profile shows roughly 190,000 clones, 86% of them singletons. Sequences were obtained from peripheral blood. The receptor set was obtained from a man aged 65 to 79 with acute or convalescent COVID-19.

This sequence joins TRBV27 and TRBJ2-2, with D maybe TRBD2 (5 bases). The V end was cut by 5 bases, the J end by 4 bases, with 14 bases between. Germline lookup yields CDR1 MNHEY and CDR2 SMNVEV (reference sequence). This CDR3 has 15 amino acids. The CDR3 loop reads CASSLDGLLTGELFF. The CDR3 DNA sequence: TGTGCCAGCAGTCTAGATGGACTCCTCACCGGGGAGCTGTTTTTT.

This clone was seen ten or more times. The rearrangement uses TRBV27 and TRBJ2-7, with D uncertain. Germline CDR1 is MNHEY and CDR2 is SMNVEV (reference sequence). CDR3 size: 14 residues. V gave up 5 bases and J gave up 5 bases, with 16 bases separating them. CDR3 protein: CASSTRSGNDEQYF. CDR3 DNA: TGTGCCAGCAGTACGAGATCAGGTAACGACGAGCAGTACTTC.

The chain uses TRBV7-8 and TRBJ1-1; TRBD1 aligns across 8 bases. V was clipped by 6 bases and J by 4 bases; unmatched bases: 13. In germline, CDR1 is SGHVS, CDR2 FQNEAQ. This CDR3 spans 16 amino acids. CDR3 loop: CASSYVQGEVGTEAFF. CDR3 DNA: TGTGCCAGCAGTTATGTACAGGGGGAAGTAGGCACTGAAGCTTTCTTT.

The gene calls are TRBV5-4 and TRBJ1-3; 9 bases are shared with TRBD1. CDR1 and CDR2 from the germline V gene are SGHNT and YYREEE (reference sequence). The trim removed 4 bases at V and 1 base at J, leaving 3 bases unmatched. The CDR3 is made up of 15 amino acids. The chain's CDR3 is CASSPGQGSGNTIYF. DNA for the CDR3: TGTGCCAGCAGCCCGGGACAGGGATCTGGAAACACCATATATTTT.

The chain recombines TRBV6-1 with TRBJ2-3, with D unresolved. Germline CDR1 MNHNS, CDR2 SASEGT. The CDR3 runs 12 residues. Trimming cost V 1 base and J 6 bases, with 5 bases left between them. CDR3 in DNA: TGTGCCAGCAGTGAAGTTCGGGATACGCAGTATTTT. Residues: CASSEVRDTQYF.

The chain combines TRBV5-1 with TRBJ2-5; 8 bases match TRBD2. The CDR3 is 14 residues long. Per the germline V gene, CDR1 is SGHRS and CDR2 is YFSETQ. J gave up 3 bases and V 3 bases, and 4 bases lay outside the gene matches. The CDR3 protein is CASSSTGGEETQYF. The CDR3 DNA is TGCGCCAGCAGCTCTACGGGAGGGGAAGAGACCCAGTACTTC.

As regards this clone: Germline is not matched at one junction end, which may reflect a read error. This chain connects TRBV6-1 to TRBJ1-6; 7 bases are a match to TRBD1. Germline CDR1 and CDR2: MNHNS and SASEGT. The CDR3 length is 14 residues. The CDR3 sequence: CASSDRGYSSPLHF. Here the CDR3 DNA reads TGTGCCAGCAGTGACAGGGGGTATAGTTCACCCCTCCACTTT.

The CDR3 protein is CASSPGTSTEQFF. CDR3 nucleotide sequence: TGTGCCAGCTCACCAGGGACTAGCACCGAGCAGTTCTTC. The chain recombines TRBV18 with TRBJ2-1; TRBD2 matches at 9 bases. The CDR3 spans 13 residues. The germline V gene has CDR1 KGHSH and CDR2 LQKENI. V trimming: 2 bases; J trimming: 10 bases; junction bases outside the gene matches: 3.

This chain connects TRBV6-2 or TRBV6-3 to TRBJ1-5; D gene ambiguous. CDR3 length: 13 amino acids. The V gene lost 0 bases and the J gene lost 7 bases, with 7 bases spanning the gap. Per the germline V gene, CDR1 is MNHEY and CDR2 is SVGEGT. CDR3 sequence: CASSYSTQQPQHF. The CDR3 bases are TGTGCCAGCAGTTACTCGACACAGCAGCCCCAGCATTTT.

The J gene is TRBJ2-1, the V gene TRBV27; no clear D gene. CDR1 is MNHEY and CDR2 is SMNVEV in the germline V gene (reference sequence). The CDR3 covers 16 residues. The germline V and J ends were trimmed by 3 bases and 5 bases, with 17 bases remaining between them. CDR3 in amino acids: CASSFRATTPDNEQFF. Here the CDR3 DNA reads TGTGCCAGCAGTTTTCGAGCCACCACCCCCGACAATGAGCAGTTCTTC.

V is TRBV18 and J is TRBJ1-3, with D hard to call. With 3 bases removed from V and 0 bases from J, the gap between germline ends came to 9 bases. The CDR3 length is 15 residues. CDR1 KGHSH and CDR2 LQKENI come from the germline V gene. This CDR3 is CASSPEQASGNTIYF. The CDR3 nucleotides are TGTGCCAGCTCACCTGAGCAAGCCTCTGGAAACACCATATATTTT.

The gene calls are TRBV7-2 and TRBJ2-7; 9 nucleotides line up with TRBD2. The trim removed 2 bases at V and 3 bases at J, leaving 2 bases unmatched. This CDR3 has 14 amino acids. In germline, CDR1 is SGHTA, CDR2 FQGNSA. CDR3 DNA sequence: TGTGCCAGCAGCTTAAGCGGGGGGTTCTACGAGCAGTACTTC. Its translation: CASSLSGGFYEQYF.

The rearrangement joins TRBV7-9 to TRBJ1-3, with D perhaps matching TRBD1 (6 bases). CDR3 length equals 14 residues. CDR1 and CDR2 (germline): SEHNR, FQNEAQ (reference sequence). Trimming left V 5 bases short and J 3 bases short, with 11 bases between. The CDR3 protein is CASSPDRFGNTIYF. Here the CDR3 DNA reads TGTGCCAGCAGCCCCGACAGGTTTGGAAACACCATATATTTT.

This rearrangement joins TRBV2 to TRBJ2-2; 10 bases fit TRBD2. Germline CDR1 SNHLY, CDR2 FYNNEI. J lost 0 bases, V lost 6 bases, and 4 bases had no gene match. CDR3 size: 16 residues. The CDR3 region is CASRLAGATNTGELFF. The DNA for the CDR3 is TGTGCCAGCAGGCTAGCGGGAGCCACGAACACCGGGGAGCTGTTTTTT. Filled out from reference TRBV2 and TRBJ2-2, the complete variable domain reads EPEVTQTPSHQVTQMGQEVILRCVPISNHLYFYWYRQILGQKVEFLVSFYNNEISEKSEIFDDQFSVERPDGSNFTLKIRSTKLEDSAMYFCASRLAGATNTGELFFGEGSRLTVL.

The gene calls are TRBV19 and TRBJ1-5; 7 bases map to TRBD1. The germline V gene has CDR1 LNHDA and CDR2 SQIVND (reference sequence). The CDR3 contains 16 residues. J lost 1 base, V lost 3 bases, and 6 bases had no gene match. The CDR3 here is CASSIYRGESNQPQHF. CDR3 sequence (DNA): TGTGCCAGTAGTATCTACAGGGGAGAAAGCAATCAGCCCCAGCATTTT.

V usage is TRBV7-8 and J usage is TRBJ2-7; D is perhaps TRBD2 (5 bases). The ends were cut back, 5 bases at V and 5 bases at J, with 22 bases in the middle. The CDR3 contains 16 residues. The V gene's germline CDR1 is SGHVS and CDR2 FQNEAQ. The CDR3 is CASSPRDSADTDEQYF. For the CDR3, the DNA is TGTGCCAGCAGCCCCCGAGATAGCGCGGATACGGACGAGCAGTACTTC.

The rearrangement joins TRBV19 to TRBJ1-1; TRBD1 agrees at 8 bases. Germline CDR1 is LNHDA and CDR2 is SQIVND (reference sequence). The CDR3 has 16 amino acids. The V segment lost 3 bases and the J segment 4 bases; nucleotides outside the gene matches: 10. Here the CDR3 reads CASSIRAGTGRTEAFF. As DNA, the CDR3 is TGTGCCAGTAGTATTCGGGCCGGGACAGGACGCACTGAAGCTTTCTTT.

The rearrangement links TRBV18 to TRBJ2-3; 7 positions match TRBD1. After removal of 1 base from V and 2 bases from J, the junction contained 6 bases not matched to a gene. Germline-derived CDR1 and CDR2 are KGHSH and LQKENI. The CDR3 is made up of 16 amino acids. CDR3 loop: CASSPRWTGFTDTQYF. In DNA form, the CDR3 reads TGTGCCAGCTCACCACGCTGGACAGGTTTCACAGATACGCAGTATTTT. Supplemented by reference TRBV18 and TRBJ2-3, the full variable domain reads NAGVMQNPRHLVRRRGQEARLRCSPMKGHSHVYWYRQLPEEGLKFMVYLQKENIIDESGMPKERFSAEFPKEGPSILRIQQVVRGDSAAYFCASSPRWTGFTDTQYFGPGTRLTVL.

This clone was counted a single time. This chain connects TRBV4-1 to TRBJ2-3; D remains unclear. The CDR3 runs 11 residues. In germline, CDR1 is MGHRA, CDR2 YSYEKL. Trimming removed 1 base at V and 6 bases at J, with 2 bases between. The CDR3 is CASSQADTQYF. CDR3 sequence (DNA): TGCGCCAGCAGCCAAGCGGATACGCAGTATTTT.

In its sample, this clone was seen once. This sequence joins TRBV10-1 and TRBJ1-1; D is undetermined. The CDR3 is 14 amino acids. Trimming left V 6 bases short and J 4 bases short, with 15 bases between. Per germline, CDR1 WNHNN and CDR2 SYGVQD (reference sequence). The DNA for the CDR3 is TGCGCCAGCAGCCGGGGAGAGGGCATCACTGAAGCTTTCTTT. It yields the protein CASSRGEGITEAFF.

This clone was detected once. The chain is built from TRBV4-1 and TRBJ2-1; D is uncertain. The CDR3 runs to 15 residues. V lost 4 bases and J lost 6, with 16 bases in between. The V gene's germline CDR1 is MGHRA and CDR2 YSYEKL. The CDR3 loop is CASSLRRVTTNEQFF. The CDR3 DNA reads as TGCGCCAGCAGCCTCCGGCGAGTTACTACCAATGAGCAGTTCTTC.

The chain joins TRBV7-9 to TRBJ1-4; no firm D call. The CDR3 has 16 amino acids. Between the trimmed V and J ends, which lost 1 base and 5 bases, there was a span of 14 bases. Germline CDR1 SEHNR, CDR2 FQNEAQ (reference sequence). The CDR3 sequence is CASSLGTVEGNEKLFF. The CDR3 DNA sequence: TGTGCCAGCAGCTTAGGGACCGTGGAGGGAAATGAAAAACTGTTTTTT.

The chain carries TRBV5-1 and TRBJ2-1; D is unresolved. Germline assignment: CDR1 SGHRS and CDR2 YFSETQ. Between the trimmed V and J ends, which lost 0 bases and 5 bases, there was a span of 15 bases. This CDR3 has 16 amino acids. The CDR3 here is CASSLVPGLSNNEQFF. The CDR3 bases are TGCGCCAGCAGCTTGGTCCCGGGTTTGTCCAACAATGAGCAGTTCTTC.

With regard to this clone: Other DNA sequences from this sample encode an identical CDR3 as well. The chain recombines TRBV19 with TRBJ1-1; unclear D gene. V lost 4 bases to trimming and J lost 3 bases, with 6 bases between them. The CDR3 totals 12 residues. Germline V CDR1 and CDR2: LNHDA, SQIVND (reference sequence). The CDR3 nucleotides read TGTGCCAGTAGTACGGGATACACTGAAGCTTTCTTT. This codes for CASSTGYTEAFF.

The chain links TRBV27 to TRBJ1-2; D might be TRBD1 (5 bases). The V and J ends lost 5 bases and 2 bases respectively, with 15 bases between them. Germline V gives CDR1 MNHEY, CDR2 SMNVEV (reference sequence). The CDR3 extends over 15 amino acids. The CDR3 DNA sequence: TGTGCCAGCAGTATCGCAGGGTCAGCAAACTATGGCTACACCTTC. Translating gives CASSIAGSANYGYTF.

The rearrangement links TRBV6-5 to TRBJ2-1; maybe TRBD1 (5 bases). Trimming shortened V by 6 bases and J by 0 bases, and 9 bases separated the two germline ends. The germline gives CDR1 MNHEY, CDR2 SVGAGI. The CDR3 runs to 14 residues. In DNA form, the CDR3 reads TGTGCCAGCAGCCGACAGAGCTCCTACAATGAGCAGTTCTTC. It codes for CASSRQSSYNEQFF.